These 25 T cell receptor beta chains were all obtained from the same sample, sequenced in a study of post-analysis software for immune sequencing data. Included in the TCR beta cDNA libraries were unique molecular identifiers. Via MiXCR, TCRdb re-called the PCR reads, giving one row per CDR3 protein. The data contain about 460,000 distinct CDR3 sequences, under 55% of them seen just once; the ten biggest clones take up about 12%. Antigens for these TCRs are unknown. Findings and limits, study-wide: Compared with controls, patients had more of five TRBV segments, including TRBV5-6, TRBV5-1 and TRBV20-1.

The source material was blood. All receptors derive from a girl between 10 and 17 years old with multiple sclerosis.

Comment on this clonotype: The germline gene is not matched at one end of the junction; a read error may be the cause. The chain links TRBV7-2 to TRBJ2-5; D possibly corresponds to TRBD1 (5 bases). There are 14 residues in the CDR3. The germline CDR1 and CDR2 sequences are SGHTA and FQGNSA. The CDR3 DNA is TGTGCCAGCAGTTTAGACAGCTCAACAGAGACCCAGTACTTC. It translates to CASSLDSSTETQYF. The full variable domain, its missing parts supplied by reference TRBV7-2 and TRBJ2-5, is GAGVSQSPSNKVTEKGKDVELRCDPISGHTALYWYRQSLGQGLEFLIYFQGNSAPDKSGLPSDRFSAERTGGSVSTLTIQRTQQEDSAVYLCASSLDSSTETQYFGPGTRLLVL.

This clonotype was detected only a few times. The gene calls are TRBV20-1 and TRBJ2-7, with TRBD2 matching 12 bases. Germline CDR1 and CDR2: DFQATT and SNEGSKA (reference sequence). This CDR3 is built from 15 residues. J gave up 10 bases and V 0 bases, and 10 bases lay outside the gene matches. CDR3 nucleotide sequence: TGCAGTGCTAGAGATGGCCGGCTAGCGGGAGGGCAACAGTACTTC. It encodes CSARDGRLAGGQQYF.

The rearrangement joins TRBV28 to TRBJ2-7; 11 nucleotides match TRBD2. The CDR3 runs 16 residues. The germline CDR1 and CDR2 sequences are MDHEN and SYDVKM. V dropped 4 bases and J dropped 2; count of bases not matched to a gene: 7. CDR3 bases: TGTGCCAGCAGTTCCATCGTTAGCGGGAGGGCCTACGAGCAGTACTTC. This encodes CASSSIVSGRAYEQYF.

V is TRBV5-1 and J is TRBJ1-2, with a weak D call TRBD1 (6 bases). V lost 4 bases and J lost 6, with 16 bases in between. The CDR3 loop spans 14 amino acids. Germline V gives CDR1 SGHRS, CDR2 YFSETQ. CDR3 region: CASSPGQFLDGYTF. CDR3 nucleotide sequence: TGCGCCAGCAGCCCCGGACAGTTCCTCGATGGCTACACCTTC.

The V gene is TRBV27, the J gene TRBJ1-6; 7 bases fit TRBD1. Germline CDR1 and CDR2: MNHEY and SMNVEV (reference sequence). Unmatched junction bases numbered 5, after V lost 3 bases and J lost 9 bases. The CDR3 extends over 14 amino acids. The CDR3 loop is CASSLNRGSSPLHF. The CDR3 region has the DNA TGTGCCAGCAGTTTGAACAGGGGTAGTTCACCCCTCCACTTT.

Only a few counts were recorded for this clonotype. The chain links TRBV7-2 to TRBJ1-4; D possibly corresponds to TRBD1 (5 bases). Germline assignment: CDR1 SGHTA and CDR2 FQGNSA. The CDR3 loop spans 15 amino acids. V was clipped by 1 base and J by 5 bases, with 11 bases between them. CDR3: CASSLGGRGNEKLFF. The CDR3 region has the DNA TGTGCCAGCAGCTTAGGTGGAAGGGGAAATGAAAAACTGTTTTTT.

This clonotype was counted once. Here the CDR3 reads CSASLQPENEKLFF. CDR3 DNA: TGCAGTGCTAGCTTACAGCCGGAGAATGAAAAACTGTTTTTT. This sequence joins TRBV20-1 and TRBJ1-4; unclear D gene. V gave up 3 bases and J gave up 5 bases, with 13 bases separating them. Germline lookup yields CDR1 DFQATT and CDR2 SNEGSKA (reference sequence). This CDR3 contains 14 residues.

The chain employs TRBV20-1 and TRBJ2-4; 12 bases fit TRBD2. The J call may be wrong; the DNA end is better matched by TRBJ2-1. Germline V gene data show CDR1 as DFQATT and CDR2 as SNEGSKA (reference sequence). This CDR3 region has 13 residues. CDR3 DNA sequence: TGCAGTGCCCTACTAGCGGGAGGTTTTGAGCAGTTCTTC. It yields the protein CSALLAGGFEQFF.

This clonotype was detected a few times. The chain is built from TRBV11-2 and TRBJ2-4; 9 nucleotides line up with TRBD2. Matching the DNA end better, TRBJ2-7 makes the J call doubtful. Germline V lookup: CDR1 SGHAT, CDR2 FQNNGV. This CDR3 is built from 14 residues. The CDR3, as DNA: TGTGCCAGCAGCTTTCCGGGACTAGCTTCCGAGCAGTACTTC. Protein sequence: CASSFPGLASEQYF.

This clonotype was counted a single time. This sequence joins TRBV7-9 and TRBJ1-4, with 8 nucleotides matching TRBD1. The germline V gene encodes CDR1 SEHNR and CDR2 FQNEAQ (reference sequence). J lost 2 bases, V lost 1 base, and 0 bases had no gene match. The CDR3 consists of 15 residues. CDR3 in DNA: TGTGCCAGCAGCTTAGGGGACAGGACTAATGAAAAACTGTTTTTT. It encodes CASSLGDRTNEKLFF.

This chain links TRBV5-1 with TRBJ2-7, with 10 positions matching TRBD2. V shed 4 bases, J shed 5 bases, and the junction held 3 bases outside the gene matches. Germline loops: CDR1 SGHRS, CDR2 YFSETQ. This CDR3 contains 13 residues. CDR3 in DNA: TGCGCCAGCAGCGCTAGCGGGAGCAACGAGCAGTACTTC. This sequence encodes CASSASGSNEQYF. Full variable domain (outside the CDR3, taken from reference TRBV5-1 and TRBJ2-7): KAGVTQTPRYLIKTRGQQVTLSCSPISGHRSVSWYQQTPGQGLQFLFEYFSETQRNKGNFPGRFSGRQFSNSRSEMNVSTLELGDSALYLCASSASGSNEQYFGPGTRLTVT.

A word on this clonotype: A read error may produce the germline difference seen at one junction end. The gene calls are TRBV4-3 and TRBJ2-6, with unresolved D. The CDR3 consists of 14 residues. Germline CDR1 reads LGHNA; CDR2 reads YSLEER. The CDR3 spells CASSLSSGVNVLTF. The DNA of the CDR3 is TGCGCCAGCAGCCTTAGCTCTGGGGTCAACGTCCTGACTTTC.

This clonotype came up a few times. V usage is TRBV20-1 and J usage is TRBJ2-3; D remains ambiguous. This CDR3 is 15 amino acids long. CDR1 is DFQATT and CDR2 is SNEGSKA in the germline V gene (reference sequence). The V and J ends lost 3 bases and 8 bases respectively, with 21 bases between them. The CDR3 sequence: CSASKGSPQLGTQYF. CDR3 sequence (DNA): TGCAGTGCTAGTAAGGGTAGTCCCCAGTTGGGTACGCAGTATTTT.

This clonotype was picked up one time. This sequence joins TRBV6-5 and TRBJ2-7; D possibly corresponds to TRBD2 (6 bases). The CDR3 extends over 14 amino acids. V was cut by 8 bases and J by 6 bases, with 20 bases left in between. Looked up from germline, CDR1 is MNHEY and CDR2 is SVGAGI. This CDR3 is CASRQETSHGEQYF. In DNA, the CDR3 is TGTGCCAGCCGGCAGGAGACTAGTCATGGCGAGCAGTACTTC.

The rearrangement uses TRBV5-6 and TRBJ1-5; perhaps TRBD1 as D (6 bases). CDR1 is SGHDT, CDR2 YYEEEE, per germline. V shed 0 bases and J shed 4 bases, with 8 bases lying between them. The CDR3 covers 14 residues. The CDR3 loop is CASSLGQANQPQHF. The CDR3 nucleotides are TGTGCCAGCAGCTTGGGACAGGCGAATCAGCCCCAGCATTTT.

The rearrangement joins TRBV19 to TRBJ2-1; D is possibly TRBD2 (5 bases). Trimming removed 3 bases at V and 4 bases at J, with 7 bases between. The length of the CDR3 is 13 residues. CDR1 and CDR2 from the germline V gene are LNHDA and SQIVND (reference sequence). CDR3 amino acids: CASSIRGYNEQFF. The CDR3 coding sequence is TGTGCCAGTAGTATTCGGGGTTACAATGAGCAGTTCTTC.

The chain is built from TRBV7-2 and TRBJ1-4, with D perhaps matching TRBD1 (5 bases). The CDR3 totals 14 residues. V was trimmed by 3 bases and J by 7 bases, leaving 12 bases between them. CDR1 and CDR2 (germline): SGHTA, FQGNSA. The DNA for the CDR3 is TGTGCCAGCAGCTTTACAGGCCTTGGTGAAAAACTGTTTTTT. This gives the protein CASSFTGLGEKLFF.

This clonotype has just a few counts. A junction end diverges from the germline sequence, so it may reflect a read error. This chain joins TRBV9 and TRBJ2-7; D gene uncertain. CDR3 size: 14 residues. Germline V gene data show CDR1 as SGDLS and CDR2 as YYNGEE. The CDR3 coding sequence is TGTGCCAGCAGCTCCACTTTAGGGCCCTACGAGCGGTACTTC. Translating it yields CASSSTLGPYERYF.

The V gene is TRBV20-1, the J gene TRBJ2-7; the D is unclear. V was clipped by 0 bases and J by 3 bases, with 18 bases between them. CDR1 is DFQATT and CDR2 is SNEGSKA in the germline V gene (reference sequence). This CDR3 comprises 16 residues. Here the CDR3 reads CSARDGSRLEDYEQYF. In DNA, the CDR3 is TGCAGTGCTAGAGATGGTTCCAGACTGGAAGACTACGAGCAGTACTTC.

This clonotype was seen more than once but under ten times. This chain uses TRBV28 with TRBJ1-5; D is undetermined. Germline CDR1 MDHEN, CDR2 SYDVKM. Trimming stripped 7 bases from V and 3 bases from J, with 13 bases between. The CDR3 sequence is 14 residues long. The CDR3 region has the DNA TGTGCCAGCATCCTCACTGGGAACAATCAGCCCCAGCATTTT. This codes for CASILTGNNQPQHF.

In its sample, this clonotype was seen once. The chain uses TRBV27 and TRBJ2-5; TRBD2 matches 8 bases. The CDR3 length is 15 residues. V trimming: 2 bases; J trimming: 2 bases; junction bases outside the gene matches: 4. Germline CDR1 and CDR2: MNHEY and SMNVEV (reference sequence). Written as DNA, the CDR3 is TGTGCCAGCAGTTTAAAGGGCGGGGGGCAAGAGACCCAGTACTTC. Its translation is CASSLKGGGQETQYF.

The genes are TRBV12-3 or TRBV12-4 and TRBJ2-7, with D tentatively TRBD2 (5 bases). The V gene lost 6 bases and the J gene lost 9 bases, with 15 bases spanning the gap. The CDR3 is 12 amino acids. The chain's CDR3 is CASSNSGVRQYF. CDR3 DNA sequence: TGTGCCAGCAGCAACTCCGGGGTACGGCAGTACTTC.

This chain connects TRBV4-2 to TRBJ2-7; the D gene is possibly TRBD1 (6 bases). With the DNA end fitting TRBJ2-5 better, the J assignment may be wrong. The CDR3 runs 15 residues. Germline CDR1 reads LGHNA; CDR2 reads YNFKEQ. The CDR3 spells CASSQTPDRWETQYF. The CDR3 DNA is TGTGCCAGCAGCCAAACCCCAGACAGGTGGGAGACCCAGTACTTC.

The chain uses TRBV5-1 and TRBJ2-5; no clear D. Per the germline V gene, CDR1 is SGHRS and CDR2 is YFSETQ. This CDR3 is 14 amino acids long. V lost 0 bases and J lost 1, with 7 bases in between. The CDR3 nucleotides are TGCGCCAGCAGCTTGGGAATAGGCCAAGAGACCCAGTACTTC. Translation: CASSLGIGQETQYF.

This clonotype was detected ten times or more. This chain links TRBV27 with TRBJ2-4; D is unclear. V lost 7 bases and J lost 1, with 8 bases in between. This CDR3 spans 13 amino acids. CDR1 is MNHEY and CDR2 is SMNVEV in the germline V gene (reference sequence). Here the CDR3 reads CASTALAKNIQYF. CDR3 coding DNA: TGTGCCAGCACAGCGCTGGCCAAAAACATTCAGTACTTC.